Listed below are T cell receptor beta chains from one sample, sequenced in a study of blood T cell repertoires in COVID-19. TCRdb's copy holds only in-frame clones and misses some; the assay was immunoSEQ multiplex PCR. The top ten clones hold around 2.8% of a sample with approximately 270,000 clones, around 93% of them seen once. Sequencing input: PBMCs or T cells enriched from blood (not recorded which). The receptors were gathered from a man aged 40-49 years who had been exposed to COVID-19. Both conserved end residues are part of each CDR3. A D gene is named only where the DNA matches it firmly. Where a row states a size, it is once, few, many or the class of an expanded clone; other rows omit it.

J: TRBJ2-6
size: .
V: TRBV5-1
D: TRBD1
DNA: TGCGCCAGCAGCTACCCGGACAGGGAGGATGGAACTGGGGCCAACGTCCTGACTTTC
CDR3: CASSYPDREDGTGANVLTF

J: TRBJ1-4
size: .
V: TRBV5-1
D: .
DNA: TGCGCCAGCAGCGGCAGGGGCTCGGCTAATGAAAAACTGTTTTTT
CDR3: CASSGRGSANEKLFF

J: TRBJ2-7
size: once
V: TRBV5-4
D: TRBD1
DNA: TGTGCCAGCCAAGTGGACAGGGGTCGATACGAGCAGTACTTC
CDR3: CASQVDRGRYEQYF

J: TRBJ1-5
size: .
V: TRBV18
D: .
DNA: TGTGCCAGCTCAAAAACAGATAGCAATCAGCCCCAGCATTTT
CDR3: CASSKTDSNQPQHF

J: TRBJ1-1
size: .
V: TRBV2
D: TRBD1
DNA: TGTGCCAGCAGTACAGGGGGCCGTAATGCTTTCTTT
CDR3: CASSTGGRNAFF

J: TRBJ2-1
size: .
V: TRBV7-3
D: TRBD2
DNA: TGTGCCAGCAGTAGACTAGCGGGAGGTTGGGACAATGAGCAGTTCTTC
CDR3: CASSRLAGGWDNEQFF

J: TRBJ2-7
size: .
V: TRBV7-9
D: .
DNA: TGTGCCAGCAGCTTGAAGGGGGAGGGCCTCTACGAGCAGTACTTC
CDR3: CASSLKGEGLYEQYF

J: TRBJ1-5
size: .
V: TRBV15
D: TRBD1
DNA: TGTGCCACCAGCAGAGATGCGACAGGGGGTCATCAGCCCCAGCATTTT
CDR3: CATSRDATGGHQPQHF

J: TRBJ1-1
size: once
V: TRBV12-5
D: .
DNA: TGTGCTAGTGGTTTGGGTCAGGGAAGATGGACTGAAGCTTTCTTT
CDR3: CASGLGQGRWTEAFF

J: TRBJ1-1
size: .
V: TRBV19
D: .
DNA: TGTGCCAGTAGCCGTAAGCCTTACCCAAACACTGAAGCTTTCTTT
CDR3: CASSRKPYPNTEAFF